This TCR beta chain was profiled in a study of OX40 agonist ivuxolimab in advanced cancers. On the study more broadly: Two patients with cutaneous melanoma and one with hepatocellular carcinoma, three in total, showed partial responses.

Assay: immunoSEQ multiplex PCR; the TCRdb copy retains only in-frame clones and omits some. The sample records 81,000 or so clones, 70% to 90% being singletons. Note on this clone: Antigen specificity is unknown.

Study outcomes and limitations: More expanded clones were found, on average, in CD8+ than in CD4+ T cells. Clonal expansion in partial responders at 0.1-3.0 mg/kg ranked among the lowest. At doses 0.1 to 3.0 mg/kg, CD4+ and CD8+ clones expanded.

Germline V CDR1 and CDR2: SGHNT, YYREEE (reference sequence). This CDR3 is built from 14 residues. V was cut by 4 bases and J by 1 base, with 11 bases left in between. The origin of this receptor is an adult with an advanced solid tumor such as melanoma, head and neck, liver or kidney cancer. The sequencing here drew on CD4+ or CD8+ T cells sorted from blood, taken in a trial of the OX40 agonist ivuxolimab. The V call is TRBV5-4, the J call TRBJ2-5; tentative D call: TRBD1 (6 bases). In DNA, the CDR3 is TGTGCCAGCAGCCCCACAGGGTTCCAAGAGACCCAGTACTTC. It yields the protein CASSPTGFQETQYF. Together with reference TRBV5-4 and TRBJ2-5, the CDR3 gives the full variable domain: ETGVTQSPTHLIKTRGQQVTLRCSSQSGHNTVSWYQQALGQGPQFIFQYYREEENGRGNFPPRFSGLQFPNYSSELNVNALELDDSALYLCASSPTGFQETQYFGPGTRLLVL.